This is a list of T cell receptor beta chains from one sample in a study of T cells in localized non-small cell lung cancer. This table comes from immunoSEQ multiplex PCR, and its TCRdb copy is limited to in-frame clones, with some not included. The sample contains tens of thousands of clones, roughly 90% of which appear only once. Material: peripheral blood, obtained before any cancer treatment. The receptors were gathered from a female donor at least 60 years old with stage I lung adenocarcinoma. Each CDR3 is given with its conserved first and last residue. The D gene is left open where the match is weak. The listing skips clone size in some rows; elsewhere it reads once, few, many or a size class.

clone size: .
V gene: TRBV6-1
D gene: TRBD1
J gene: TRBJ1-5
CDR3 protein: CASSGDRDARSGGHF
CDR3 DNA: TGTGCCAGCAGTGGAGACCGGGACGCACGATCAGGGGGGCATTTT

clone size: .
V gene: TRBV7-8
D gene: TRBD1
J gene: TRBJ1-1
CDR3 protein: CASSLRDRGTWNTEAFF
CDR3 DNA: TGTGCCAGCAGCTTAAGGGACAGGGGTACGTGGAACACTGAAGCTTTCTTT

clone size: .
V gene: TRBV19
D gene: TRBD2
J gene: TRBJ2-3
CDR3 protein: CASSIGGTSGTRRTDTQYF
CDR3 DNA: TGTGCCAGTAGTATAGGGGGGACTAGCGGGACCCGTCGCACAGATACGCAGTATTTT

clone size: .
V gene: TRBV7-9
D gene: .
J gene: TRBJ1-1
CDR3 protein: CASSSLASAMNTEAFF
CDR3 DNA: TGTGCCAGCAGCTCATTGGCCTCGGCGATGAACACTGAAGCTTTCTTT

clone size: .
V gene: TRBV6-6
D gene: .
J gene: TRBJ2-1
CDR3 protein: CASSSPYNEQFF
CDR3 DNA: TGTGCCAGCAGTTCCCCTTACAATGAGCAGTTCTTC

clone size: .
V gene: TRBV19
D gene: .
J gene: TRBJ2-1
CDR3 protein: CASSLQAYGNEQFF
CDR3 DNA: TGTGCCAGTAGTTTACAGGCTTACGGGAATGAGCAGTTCTTC

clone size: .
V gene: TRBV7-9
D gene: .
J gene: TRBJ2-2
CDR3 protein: CASSPSTGNTGELFF
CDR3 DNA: TGTGCCAGCAGCCCTAGCACGGGGAACACCGGGGAGCTGTTTTTT

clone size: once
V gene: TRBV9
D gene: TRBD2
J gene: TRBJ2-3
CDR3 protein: CASSYRGGSTDTQYF
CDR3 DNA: TGTGCCAGCAGTTACCGGGGGGGGAGCACAGATACGCAGTATTTT

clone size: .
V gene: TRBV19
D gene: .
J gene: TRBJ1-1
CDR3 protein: CASSIDVQLNTEAFF
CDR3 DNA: TGTGCCAGTAGTATAGATGTACAGCTGAACACTGAAGCTTTCTTT

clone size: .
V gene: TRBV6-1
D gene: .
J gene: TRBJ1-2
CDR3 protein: CASSDRHYGYTF
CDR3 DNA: TGTGCCAGCAGTGACCGGCACTATGGCTACACCTTC

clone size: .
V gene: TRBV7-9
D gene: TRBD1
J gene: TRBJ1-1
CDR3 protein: CASSRGQGLDTEAFF
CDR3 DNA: TGTGCCAGCAGCCGAGGACAGGGGCTGGACACTGAAGCTTTCTTT

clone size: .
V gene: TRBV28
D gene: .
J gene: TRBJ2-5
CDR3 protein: CASSFTTQETQYF
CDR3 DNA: TGTGCCAGCAGTTTTACGACTCAAGAGACCCAGTACTTC

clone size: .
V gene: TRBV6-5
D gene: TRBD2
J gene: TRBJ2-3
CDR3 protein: CASSSIAGGRADTQYF
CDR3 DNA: TGTGCCAGCAGTTCCATAGCGGGGGGCAGGGCAGATACGCAGTATTTT

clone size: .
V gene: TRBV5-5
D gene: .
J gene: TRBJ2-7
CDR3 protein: CTSSPWTDSYEQYF
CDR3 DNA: TGTACCAGCAGCCCCTGGACAGACTCCTACGAGCAGTACTTC

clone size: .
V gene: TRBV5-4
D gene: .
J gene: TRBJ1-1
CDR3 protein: CASSGAMNTEAFF
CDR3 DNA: TGTGCCAGCAGCGGGGCAATGAACACTGAAGCTTTCTTT

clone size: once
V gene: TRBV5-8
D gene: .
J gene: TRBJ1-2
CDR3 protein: CASSLDRVSGYGYTF
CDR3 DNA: TGTGCCAGCAGCTTGGACAGGGTGTCGGGTTATGGCTACACCTTC

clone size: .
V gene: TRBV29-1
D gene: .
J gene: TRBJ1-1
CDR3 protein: CSVQLGTNTEAFF
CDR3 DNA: TGCAGCGTCCAACTGGGGACGAACACTGAAGCTTTCTTT

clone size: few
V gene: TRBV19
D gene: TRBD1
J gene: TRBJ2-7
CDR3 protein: CASSQRPGQGAGSYEQYF
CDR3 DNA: TGTGCCAGTAGTCAAAGACCGGGACAGGGGGCCGGATCCTACGAGCAGTACTTC

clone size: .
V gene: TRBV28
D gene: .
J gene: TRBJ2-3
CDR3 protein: CASTSPVVRGTDTQYF
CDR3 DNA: TGTGCCAGCACCTCCCCGGTGGTTAGGGGCACAGATACGCAGTATTTT

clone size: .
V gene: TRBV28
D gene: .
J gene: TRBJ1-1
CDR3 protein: CASSRLSWGTEAFF
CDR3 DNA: TGTGCCAGCAGTCGGCTTAGTTGGGGGACTGAAGCTTTCTTT

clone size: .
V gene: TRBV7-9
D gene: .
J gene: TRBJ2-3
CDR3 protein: CASSSPSADTQYF
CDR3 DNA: TGTGCCAGCAGCTCCCCTAGCGCAGATACGCAGTATTTT

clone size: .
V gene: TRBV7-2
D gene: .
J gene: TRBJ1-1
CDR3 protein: CASSLKSMNTEAFF
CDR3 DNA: TGTGCCAGCAGCTTAAAGTCAATGAACACTGAAGCTTTCTTT

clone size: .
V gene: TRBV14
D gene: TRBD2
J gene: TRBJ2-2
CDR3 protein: CASSRPTSGGANGELFF
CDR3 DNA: TGTGCCAGCAGCCGGCCGACTAGCGGGGGGGCCAACGGGGAGCTGTTTTTT

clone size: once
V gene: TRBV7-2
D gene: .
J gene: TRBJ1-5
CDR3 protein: CASSSLGGVQPQHF
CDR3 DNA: TGTGCCAGCAGCTCCCTAGGGGGAGTACAGCCCCAGCATTTT

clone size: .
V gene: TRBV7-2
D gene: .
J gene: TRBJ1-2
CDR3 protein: CASSPGNLINYGYTF
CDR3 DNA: TGTGCCAGCAGCCCCGGCAACCTTATTAACTATGGCTACACCTTC

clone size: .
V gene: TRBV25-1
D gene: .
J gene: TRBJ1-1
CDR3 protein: CASSLGSAEAFF
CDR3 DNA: TGTGCCAGCAGTTTGGGGAGCGCTGAAGCTTTCTTT